This T cell receptor (beta chain) came from a study of beta chain features in type 1 diabetes (dated by TCRdb to the late 2010s). Looking at the study overall: Patients and healthy donors did not differ in mean age, gender distribution, total cell number or subset yield. A total of around 110,000,000 sorted cells were examined across all samples, and RNA yield correlated strongly with the number of cells per subset. The study compared the TCRB repertoires of sorted circulating CD4+ T cell subsets in recently diagnosed type 1 diabetes patients with those in matched healthy donors. Naive and central memory subsets were obtained from all 30 or so donors, but regulatory and stem cell-like memory subsets were isolated from only 8 patients and roughly eight healthy donors. Broad study findings and their caveats: Because the HLA sub-analyses included only small numbers of individuals, any influence of HLA type on TCRB rearrangement was left unresolved. Shorter templates might have been favored by PCR, but patient and control samples were amplified and corrected together, so both groups would have been affected equally by any skew. Sequencing cDNA rather than genomic DNA could over-represent highly expressing activated cells, although activation and CD3 levels did not differ between groups. A moderate but significant shortening of TCRB CDR3 length was observed in type 1 diabetes patients in all four CD4+ subsets. At VDJ recombination sites, type 1 diabetes patients had fewer insertions and more deleted nucleotides, which implies abnormalities in thymic rearrangement. Naive, central memory and regulatory TCRB repertoires appeared to be more alike among patients than among healthy donors.

Relative to germline, V is 6 bases shorter and J is 0 bases shorter, with 8 bases between their ends. The cysteine opens and the phenylalanine closes a CDR3 of 13 amino acids. CDR3 DNA only is kept here, 39 bases in frame from base 1. CDR1 and CDR2 were assigned from the germline V gene as MNHEY and SVGAGI. This clone was found a few times. Its recognized antigen is unknown. Base quality data are lacking; no much larger clone is found one base away. The entire isolated RNA was reverse transcribed using the High Capacity cDNA Reverse Transcription Kit, and thus expressed TCRB transcripts were sequenced. Deep immunoSEQ sequencing was applied to naive, central memory and regulatory T cell samples, giving an average of roughly 3.5 million total reads per sample. Sorted cells were lysed in RLT buffer and RNA was extracted with DNase-treated RNeasy Micro or Mini kits, depending on cell number. To prevent cross-contamination, each cell subset was processed individually, whereas patient and healthy donor samples were processed jointly. The immunoSEQ multiplex PCR was used to amplify TCRB sequences from cDNA, generating 87-bp fragments that spanned the CDR3 region. Sequencing of the amplicons was done on the Illumina HiSeq platform. Per the source publication's procedure: PCR bias was corrected computationally using synthetic template baselines, and reads within Hamming distance 2 were collapsed, with unmergeable singletons discarded. Reads were aligned against IMGT so that V, D and J genes, CDR3 length and insertions or deletions at six rearrangement sites could be assigned. Within each subset, clonotype counts were normalized to sorted cell number, and only after that were true diversity and Gini coefficients computed with the tcR R package. The overlap coefficient, calculated on TCRB nucleotide sequences, was used to quantify repertoire sharing. The table comes from immuneACCESS by way of TCRdb, which keeps in-frame sequences with V and J called. Part of the clones is missing from these tables; in studies checked, under half for an unresolved V gene and the rest for unknown reasons. That table furnishes V, J and clone size, whereas the DNA furnished D and trimming. The sample table lists 130,000 to 150,000 clones, nearly 9.5% of them with a count of one. Around 0.7% of the sample rests with the top ten.

Each donor gave one peripheral blood draw, around 100 mL on average, collected into heparinised tubes. A BD FACSAria II and a panel including CD45RO, CCR7, CD25, CD127, CD95 and CD27 were used to sort naive, central memory, regulatory and stem cell-like memory CD4+ T cells. All sorted populations exceeded 95% purity. Right away, PBMCs were isolated by Lymphoprep density gradient centrifugation and were stained directly, with no culture step. So that batch effects would be minimized, each experiment stained and sorted samples in pairs, pairing one healthy donor with one patient. The clonotype comes from a man younger than 35 in good health. The sample comprised central memory CD4+ T cells from blood. The receptor chain draws on TRBV6-5 and TRBJ1-2, with a tentative D gene TRBD1 over 6 matching bases. The nucleotide sequence reads TGTGCCAGCAGGGACAGTTCTAACTATGGCTACACCTTC. This sequence encodes CASRDSSNYGYTF.